This T cell receptor beta chain comes out of a study of T cells in Graves' hyperthyroidism and ophthalmopathy. Study findings and constraints: It was a median approximately six months before onset that the model predicted ophthalmopathy. Most expanded thyroid clonotypes above 0.001 recurred in blood. A model of 13 V-J pairs discriminated ophthalmopathy from stable hyperthyroidism.

The CDR3 is 13 amino acids. Trimming cost V 5 bases and J 10 bases, with 17 bases left between them. Germline V gives CDR1 SEHNR, CDR2 FQNEAQ (reference sequence). Authors of the study amplified TCR beta CDR3 regions from RNA transcripts. A first-round RT-PCR of the TCR CDR3 used the HTBI primer set. TCRdb re-called the multiplex PCR reads with MiXCR, one entry per CDR3 protein. The sample consists of 610,000 or so distinct CDR3 sequences, about 43% of them appearing once. A remark on this clonotype: The target antigen is unknown.

Diagnoses were made from clinical symptoms, serum measures (thyroxine and TRAb), thyroid ultrasound and orbital computed tomography. Sequenced sample: peripheral blood or thyroid tissue (not recorded which). The chain joins TRBV7-9 to TRBJ1-2; D is perhaps TRBD1 (6 bases). This TCR was sampled from a woman aged 18-30 years with Graves' hyperthyroidism. CDR3 bases: TGTGCCAGCAGCCCAGGGGACCGCAGTGACTACACCTTC. Translated: CASSPGDRSDYTF.